This TCR beta chain was captured by sequencing in a study of blood T cell repertoires in COVID-19. This clone showed up just once. The CDR3 extends over 15 amino acids. The germline CDR1 and CDR2 sequences are LNHDA and SQIVND (reference sequence). Trimming pared 2 bases from V and 5 bases from J, leaving 13 bases between. In the original analysis: Reference gene primer amplification gave nucleated cell count estimates. Some clones are missing from TCRdb's copy, which holds only in-frame ones; the method was immunoSEQ multiplex PCR. The V and J calls and clone size are taken from that table; D and trimming were inferred from the DNA. The profile shows a few hundred thousand clones, 85% to 90% of them singletons.

The TCR was taken from a woman in her fifties or sixties with acute or convalescent COVID-19. Sequenced: peripheral blood. This chain links TRBV19 with TRBJ2-1; perhaps TRBD2 as D (5 bases). CDR3 in DNA: TGTGCCAGTAGTATAAGTCCTAGCAGAAACAATGAGCAGTTCTTC. Translation gives CASSISPSRNNEQFF.